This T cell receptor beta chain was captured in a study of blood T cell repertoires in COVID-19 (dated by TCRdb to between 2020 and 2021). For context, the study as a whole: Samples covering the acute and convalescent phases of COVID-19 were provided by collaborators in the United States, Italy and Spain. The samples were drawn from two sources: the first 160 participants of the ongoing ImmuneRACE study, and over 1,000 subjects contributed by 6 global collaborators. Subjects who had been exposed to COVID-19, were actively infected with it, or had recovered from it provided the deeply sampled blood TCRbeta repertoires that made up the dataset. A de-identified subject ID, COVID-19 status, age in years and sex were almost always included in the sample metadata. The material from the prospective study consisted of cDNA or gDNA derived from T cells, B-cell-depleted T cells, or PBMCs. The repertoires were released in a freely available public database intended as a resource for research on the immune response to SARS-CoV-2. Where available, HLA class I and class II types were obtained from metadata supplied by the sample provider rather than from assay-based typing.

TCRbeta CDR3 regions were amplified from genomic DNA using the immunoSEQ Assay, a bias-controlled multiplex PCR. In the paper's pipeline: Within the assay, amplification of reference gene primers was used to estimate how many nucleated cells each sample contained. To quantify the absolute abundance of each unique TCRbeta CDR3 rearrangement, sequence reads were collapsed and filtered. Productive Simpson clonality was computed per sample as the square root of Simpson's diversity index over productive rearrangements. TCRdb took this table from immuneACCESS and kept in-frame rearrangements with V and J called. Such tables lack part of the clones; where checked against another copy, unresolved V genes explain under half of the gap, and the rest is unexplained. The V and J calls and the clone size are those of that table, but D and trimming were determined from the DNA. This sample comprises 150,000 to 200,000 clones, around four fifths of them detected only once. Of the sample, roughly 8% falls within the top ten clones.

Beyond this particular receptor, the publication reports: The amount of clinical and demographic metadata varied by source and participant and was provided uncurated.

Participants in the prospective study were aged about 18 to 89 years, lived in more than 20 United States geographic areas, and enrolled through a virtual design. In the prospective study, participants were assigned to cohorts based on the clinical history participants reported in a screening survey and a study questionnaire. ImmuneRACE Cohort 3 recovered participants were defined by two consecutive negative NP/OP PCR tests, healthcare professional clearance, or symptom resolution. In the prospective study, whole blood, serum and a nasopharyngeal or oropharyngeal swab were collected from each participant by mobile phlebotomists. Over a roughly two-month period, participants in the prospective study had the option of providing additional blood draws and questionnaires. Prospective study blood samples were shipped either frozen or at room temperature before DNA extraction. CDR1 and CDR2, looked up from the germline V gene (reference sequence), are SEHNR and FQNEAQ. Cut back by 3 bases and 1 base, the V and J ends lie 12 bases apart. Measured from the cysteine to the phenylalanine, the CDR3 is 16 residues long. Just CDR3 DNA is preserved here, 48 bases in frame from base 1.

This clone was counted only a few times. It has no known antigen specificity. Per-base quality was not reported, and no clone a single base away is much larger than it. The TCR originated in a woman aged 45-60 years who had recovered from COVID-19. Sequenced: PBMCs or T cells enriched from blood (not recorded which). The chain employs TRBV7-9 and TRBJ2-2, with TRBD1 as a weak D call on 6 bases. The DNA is TGTGCCAGCAGCTTCCCTAAGGACAGGAACACCGGGGAGCTGTTTTTT. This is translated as CASSFPKDRNTGELFF.